This T cell receptor (beta chain) came from a study of blood T cell repertoires in COVID-19. Germline V lookup: CDR1 MNHNS, CDR2 SASEGT. Trimming cost V 3 bases and J 3 bases; bases outside gene matches: 9. This CDR3 spans 16 amino acids. The table came from immunoSEQ multiplex PCR; TCRdb's copy has only in-frame clones and leaves some out. This table has 360,000 or so clones, over 85% appearing once. This clonotype originated in a woman aged 55-70 years with COVID-19, enrolled during active disease. The sequenced material came from peripheral blood. The rearrangement joins TRBV6-1 to TRBJ1-2, with 8 positions matching TRBD1. CDR3 bases: TGTGCCAGCAGTGAGCCTCTAGGACAGGGCGACTATGGCTACACCTTC. Amino acids: CASSEPLGQGDYGYTF.